These T cell receptor beta chains were read from a single sample in a study of early T cells in non-severe SARS-CoV-2 infection. Via MiXCR, TCRdb re-called the 5' RACE reads, giving one row per CDR3 protein. The repertoire includes roughly 45,000 distinct CDR3 sequences, about 10% of them detected once, and more than 9% sits in the top ten. Input material: whole blood. The receptors were sampled from an adult who was a healthcare worker with PCR-confirmed SARS-CoV-2 infection or an uninfected control (not recorded which). Both conserved end residues are part of each CDR3. The D gene is left open where the match is weak. Clone size, where shown, is once, few, many, or a class for clones that have expanded.

D gene: NA; V gene: TRBV2; clone size: many; J gene: TRBJ1-2; CDR3 protein: CASSGMRANGYTF; CDR3 DNA: TGTGCCAGCAGTGGGATGAGGGCTAATGGCTACACCTTC
D gene: NA; V gene: TRBV10-2; clone size: many; J gene: TRBJ1-2; CDR3 protein: CASSESGPYGYTF; CDR3 DNA: TGCGCCAGCAGTGAATCAGGGCCATATGGCTACACCTTC
D gene: NA; V gene: TRBV3-1; clone size: many; J gene: TRBJ1-3; CDR3 protein: CASSLVTASGNTIYF; CDR3 DNA: TGTGCCAGCAGTCTAGTTACAGCCTCTGGAAACACCATATATTTT
D gene: NA; V gene: TRBV20-1; clone size: many; J gene: TRBJ1-2; CDR3 protein: CSARAWGGLGYTF; CDR3 DNA: TGCAGTGCTAGGGCCTGGGGCGGACTTGGCTACACCTTC
D gene: NA; V gene: TRBV7-9; clone size: few; J gene: TRBJ1-1; CDR3 protein: CASSVYLDTEAFF; CDR3 DNA: TGTGCCAGCAGCGTTTATTTGGACACTGAAGCTTTCTTT
D gene: NA; V gene: TRBV29-1; clone size: few; J gene: TRBJ2-1; CDR3 protein: CSKLQGHEQFF; CDR3 DNA: TGCAGCAAATTACAGGGACATGAGCAGTTCTTC
D gene: NA; V gene: TRBV12-3/TRBV12-4; clone size: few; J gene: TRBJ1-6; CDR3 protein: CASTLSGGNSPLHF; CDR3 DNA: TGTGCCAGCACCCTGTCCGGGGGGAATTCACCCCTCCACTTT
D gene: NA; V gene: TRBV7-3; clone size: few; J gene: TRBJ2-3; CDR3 protein: CASSLTPLTDTQYF; CDR3 DNA: TGTGCCAGCAGCTTAACTCCCCTCACAGATACGCAGTATTTT
D gene: TRBD1; V gene: TRBV3-1; clone size: many; J gene: TRBJ1-1; CDR3 protein: CASSQPSTGVTEAFF; CDR3 DNA: TGTGCCAGCAGCCAACCATCGACAGGGGTCACTGAAGCTTTCTTT
D gene: NA; V gene: TRBV23-1; clone size: NA; J gene: TRBJ2-3; CDR3 protein: CASPGGSLNRITDTQYF; CDR3 DNA: TGCGCCAGCCCTGGGGGGAGCCTAAATCGAATCACAGATACGCAGTATTTT
D gene: TRBD1; V gene: TRBV28; clone size: many; J gene: TRBJ1-6; CDR3 protein: CASSFGTDNSPLHF; CDR3 DNA: TGTGCCAGCAGTTTTGGGACAGATAATTCACCCCTCCACTTT
D gene: NA; V gene: TRBV29-1; clone size: many; J gene: TRBJ1-1; CDR3 protein: CSVEVSGHMNTEAFF; CDR3 DNA: TGCAGCGTTGAAGTATCAGGGCACATGAACACTGAAGCTTTCTTT
D gene: TRBD1; V gene: TRBV29-1; clone size: NA; J gene: TRBJ2-3; CDR3 protein: CSAMQQGLLTDTQYF; CDR3 DNA: TGCAGCGCCATGCAACAGGGGCTCCTCACAGATACGCAGTATTTT
D gene: NA; V gene: TRBV7-3; clone size: many; J gene: TRBJ2-1; CDR3 protein: CASSTNRGTPFANEQFF; CDR3 DNA: TGTGCCAGCAGCACCAATAGAGGGACACCGTTTGCCAATGAGCAGTTCTTC
D gene: TRBD2; V gene: TRBV20-1; clone size: few; J gene: TRBJ2-7; CDR3 protein: CSARDTAGSSYEQYF; CDR3 DNA: TGCAGTGCTAGAGATACAGCGGGAAGCTCCTACGAGCAGTACTTC
D gene: TRBD2; V gene: TRBV20-1; clone size: NA; J gene: TRBJ2-1; CDR3 protein: CSASPTAGNEQFF; CDR3 DNA: TGCAGTGCTAGCCCTACAGCGGGGAATGAGCAGTTCTTC
D gene: TRBD1; V gene: TRBV11-2; clone size: NA; J gene: TRBJ1-6; CDR3 protein: CASSDRGLYNSPLHF; CDR3 DNA: TGTGCCAGCAGTGACAGGGGGTTGTATAATTCACCCCTCCACTTT
D gene: NA; V gene: TRBV7-2; clone size: many; J gene: TRBJ2-1; CDR3 protein: CASSLETGQPYNEQFF; CDR3 DNA: TGTGCCAGCAGCCTCGAGACCGGACAGCCATACAATGAGCAGTTCTTC
D gene: NA; V gene: TRBV6-5; clone size: many; J gene: TRBJ1-5; CDR3 protein: CASRSRVYSNQPQHF; CDR3 DNA: TGTGCCAGCAGGTCAAGGGTTTATAGCAATCAGCCCCAGCATTTT
D gene: NA; V gene: TRBV6-2/TRBV6-3; clone size: many; J gene: TRBJ2-1; CDR3 protein: CASSYGNEQFF; CDR3 DNA: TGTGCCAGCAGTTATGGCAATGAGCAGTTCTTC
D gene: NA; V gene: TRBV15; clone size: many; J gene: TRBJ1-5; CDR3 protein: CATSRDSGTLFNQPQHF; CDR3 DNA: TGTGCCACCAGCAGAGATAGCGGGACCCTCTTCAATCAGCCCCAGCATTTT
D gene: NA; V gene: TRBV5-1; clone size: many; J gene: TRBJ1-1; CDR3 protein: CASSLAGIVRSNTEAFF; CDR3 DNA: TGCGCCAGCAGCTTGGCGGGGATAGTACGTTCGAACACTGAAGCTTTCTTT
D gene: NA; V gene: TRBV12-3/TRBV12-4; clone size: many; J gene: TRBJ2-5; CDR3 protein: CASRGGQQETQYF; CDR3 DNA: TGTGCCAGCAGGGGGGGACAACAAGAGACCCAGTACTTC
D gene: TRBD1; V gene: TRBV30; clone size: many; J gene: TRBJ1-5; CDR3 protein: CAWRQGANQPQHF; CDR3 DNA: TGTGCCTGGAGACAGGGGGCGAATCAGCCCCAGCATTTT
D gene: NA; V gene: TRBV6-4; clone size: NA; J gene: TRBJ1-1; CDR3 protein: CASSDTQGNTEAFF; CDR3 DNA: TGTGCCAGCAGTGATACACAGGGTAACACTGAAGCTTTCTTT
D gene: NA; V gene: TRBV7-2; clone size: few; J gene: TRBJ1-5; CDR3 protein: CASSFGELFNQPQHF; CDR3 DNA: TGTGCCAGCAGCTTCGGAGAACTCTTCAATCAGCCCCAGCATTTT
D gene: NA; V gene: TRBV15; clone size: many; J gene: TRBJ1-1; CDR3 protein: CATSRTEGIGAFF; CDR3 DNA: TGTGCCACCAGCAGAACGGAGGGCATCGGAGCTTTCTTT
D gene: TRBD2; V gene: TRBV10-3; clone size: few; J gene: TRBJ2-3; CDR3 protein: CAISSGGASTDTQYF; CDR3 DNA: TGTGCCATCAGTAGCGGGGGTGCTAGCACAGATACGCAGTATTTT
D gene: NA; V gene: TRBV24-1; clone size: NA; J gene: TRBJ2-5; CDR3 protein: CATSDTFIGTQYF; CDR3 DNA: TGTGCCACCAGTGATACGTTTATCGGGACCCAGTACTTC
D gene: NA; V gene: TRBV7-2; clone size: few; J gene: TRBJ1-2; CDR3 protein: CASSWGHDGYTF; CDR3 DNA: TGTGCCAGCAGCTGGGGACACGACGGCTACACCTTC
D gene: TRBD2; V gene: TRBV5-1; clone size: NA; J gene: TRBJ2-1; CDR3 protein: CASSREGIYNEQFF; CDR3 DNA: TGCGCCAGCAGTAGGGAGGGTATCTACAATGAGCAGTTCTTC
D gene: NA; V gene: TRBV9; clone size: few; J gene: TRBJ1-4; CDR3 protein: CASSVDGGKSEKLFF; CDR3 DNA: TGTGCCAGCAGCGTAGACGGGGGGAAGAGTGAAAAACTGTTTTTT
D gene: TRBD1; V gene: TRBV5-4; clone size: NA; J gene: TRBJ1-2; CDR3 protein: CASSSTGVNDYTF; CDR3 DNA: TGTGCCAGCAGCTCCACAGGGGTTAATGACTACACCTTC
D gene: TRBD2; V gene: TRBV27; clone size: few; J gene: TRBJ2-3; CDR3 protein: CASSLNPGLGGTDTQYF; CDR3 DNA: TGTGCCAGCAGTTTGAATCCTGGACTAGGCGGCACAGATACGCAGTATTTT
D gene: NA; V gene: TRBV7-8; clone size: many; J gene: TRBJ1-2; CDR3 protein: CASSPVANYGYTF; CDR3 DNA: TGTGCCAGCAGCCCCGTTGCTAACTATGGCTACACCTTC
D gene: NA; V gene: TRBV29-1; clone size: many; J gene: TRBJ1-2; CDR3 protein: CSVGGGNHGYTF; CDR3 DNA: TGCAGCGTTGGCGGGGGGAATCACGGCTACACCTTC
D gene: NA; V gene: TRBV20-1; clone size: many; J gene: TRBJ2-7; CDR3 protein: CSARADGYEQYF; CDR3 DNA: TGCAGTGCTAGAGCCGACGGGTACGAGCAGTACTTC
D gene: NA; V gene: TRBV27; clone size: NA; J gene: TRBJ1-5; CDR3 protein: CASSTQGLNQPQHF; CDR3 DNA: TGTGCCAGCAGTACTCAGGGTCTAAATCAGCCCCAGCATTTT
D gene: TRBD1; V gene: TRBV5-1; clone size: NA; J gene: TRBJ1-1; CDR3 protein: CASSLSGQMNTEAFF; CDR3 DNA: TGCGCCAGCAGCCTATCGGGACAGATGAACACTGAAGCTTTCTTT
D gene: TRBD1; V gene: TRBV29-1; clone size: many; J gene: TRBJ1-2; CDR3 protein: CSVPEGQIYGYTF; CDR3 DNA: TGCAGCGTTCCAGAGGGACAGATCTATGGCTACACCTTC
D gene: TRBD1; V gene: TRBV27; clone size: many; J gene: TRBJ2-2; CDR3 protein: CASSPPPDRGQSGELFF; CDR3 DNA: TGTGCCAGCAGTCCTCCCCCGGACAGGGGGCAGAGCGGGGAGCTGTTTTTT
D gene: NA; V gene: TRBV7-3; clone size: few; J gene: TRBJ2-7; CDR3 protein: CASRRGHYEQYF; CDR3 DNA: TGTGCCAGCAGGAGGGGTCACTACGAGCAGTACTTC
D gene: NA; V gene: TRBV7-9; clone size: NA; J gene: TRBJ2-3; CDR3 protein: CASSRHAGSGDTDTQYF; CDR3 DNA: TGTGCCAGCAGCCGACATGCAGGTAGCGGAGACACAGATACGCAGTATTTT
D gene: NA; V gene: TRBV28; clone size: NA; J gene: TRBJ2-1; CDR3 protein: CASSPLSIYNEQFF; CDR3 DNA: TGTGCCAGCAGTCCACTGTCTATCTACAATGAGCAGTTCTTC
D gene: TRBD1; V gene: TRBV29-1; clone size: few; J gene: TRBJ1-4; CDR3 protein: CSVGDRGNEKLFF; CDR3 DNA: TGCAGCGTTGGGGACAGGGGCAATGAAAAACTGTTTTTT
D gene: NA; V gene: TRBV4-2; clone size: few; J gene: TRBJ1-2; CDR3 protein: CASSQDERSNYGYTF; CDR3 DNA: TGTGCCAGCAGCCAAGACGAGAGATCTAACTATGGCTACACCTTC
D gene: NA; V gene: TRBV20-1; clone size: many; J gene: TRBJ2-1; CDR3 protein: CSARSLALDNEQFF; CDR3 DNA: TGCAGTGCTAGAAGTCTAGCGCTAGACAATGAGCAGTTCTTC
D gene: NA; V gene: TRBV5-5; clone size: many; J gene: TRBJ2-1; CDR3 protein: CASSLLRQNEQFF; CDR3 DNA: TGTGCCAGCAGCTTGTTACGCCAAAATGAGCAGTTCTTC
D gene: TRBD1; V gene: TRBV6-5; clone size: NA; J gene: TRBJ2-7; CDR3 protein: CASSGTGGEVEQYF; CDR3 DNA: TGTGCCAGCAGCGGGACAGGGGGTGAGGTCGAGCAGTACTTC
D gene: TRBD1; V gene: TRBV12-3/TRBV12-4; clone size: many; J gene: TRBJ1-1; CDR3 protein: CASTVTGGNTEAFF; CDR3 DNA: TGTGCCAGCACCGTGACAGGGGGGAACACTGAAGCTTTCTTT